This T cell receptor beta chain was observed in a study of OX40 agonist ivuxolimab in advanced cancers. Findings and caveats of the study: Mean expanded clone counts were higher in CD8+ than CD4+ T cells.

Note on this clone: Its cognate antigen is unknown.

Autoimmune disease history or systemic immunosuppression disqualified patients. Sequenced by immunoSEQ multiplex PCR; TCRdb stores in-frame clones only, minus some. This table holds tens of thousands of clones, 85% to 90% found once. The receptor comes from an adult with an advanced solid tumor such as melanoma, head and neck, liver or kidney cancer. The sample here was CD4+ or CD8+ T cells sorted from blood, taken in a trial of the OX40 agonist ivuxolimab.

The CDR3 coding sequence is TGTGCCAGCAGCCACAGGGGGCTGAGGAATGAGCAGTTCTTC. The encoded protein is CASSHRGLRNEQFF. V gene TRBV11-3 combines with J gene TRBJ2-1; TRBD1 aligns across 9 bases. Germline CDR1 is SGHNT and CDR2 is YENEEA. CDR3 length: 14 residues. The junction had 6 bases not matched to a gene; V was cut back by 5 bases and J by 7 bases.